The rows below give T cell receptor beta chains drawn from one sample of a study of T-cell reconstitution after alpha-beta-depleted transplantation in children. TCRdb passed the PCR reads through MiXCR, listing each CDR3 protein once. This sample carries around 600,000 distinct CDR3 sequences, more than 20% of them seen once, and the ten largest clones take approximately 14%. This material consisted of PBMCs, mostly from graft donor cells, taken 360 days after TCRalphabeta/CD19-depleted stem cell transplant. All receptors derive from a boy in the first two years of life who had a stem cell transplant for acute myeloid leukemia, so the T cells may come from the graft donor. Both conserved end residues are part of each CDR3. The D gene is left open where the match is weak. Clone size is shown for a subset of rows, as once, few, many or a class of expanded clone.

abundance: NA; d_gene: TRBD1; j_gene: TRBJ2-5; v_gene: TRBV6-5; CDR3aa: CASSYSGTGEGETQYF; CDR3nt: TGTGCCAGCAGTTACAGCGGGACAGGGGAGGGGGAGACCCAGTACTTC
abundance: NA; d_gene: NA; j_gene: TRBJ1-2; v_gene: TRBV29-1; CDR3aa: CSVDWLNYGYTF; CDR3nt: TGCAGCGTGGATTGGCTTAACTATGGCTACACCTTC
abundance: many; d_gene: NA; j_gene: TRBJ2-7; v_gene: TRBV6-2/TRBV6-3; CDR3aa: CASSSTRASYEQYF; CDR3nt: TGTGCCAGCAGCTCGACCAGGGCTTCCTACGAGCAGTACTTC
abundance: few; d_gene: NA; j_gene: TRBJ1-1; v_gene: TRBV6-5; CDR3aa: CASSYSGVGAFF; CDR3nt: TGTGCCAGCAGTTACTCAGGGGTGGGAGCTTTCTTT
abundance: few; d_gene: TRBD1; j_gene: TRBJ2-7; v_gene: TRBV12-3/TRBV12-4; CDR3aa: CASRHDRGGPFYEQYF; CDR3nt: TGTGCCAGCAGGCATGACAGGGGAGGCCCATTCTACGAGCAGTACTTC
abundance: few; d_gene: NA; j_gene: TRBJ2-7; v_gene: TRBV5-1; CDR3aa: CASSLGAGSSYEQYF; CDR3nt: TGCGCCAGCAGCTTGGGGGCGGGGAGCTCCTACGAGCAGTACTTC
abundance: many; d_gene: NA; j_gene: TRBJ1-6; v_gene: TRBV21-1; CDR3aa: CASSKELGYSPLHF; CDR3nt: TGTGCCAGCAGCAAAGAGCTGGGATATTCACCCCTCCACTTT
abundance: NA; d_gene: NA; j_gene: TRBJ2-1; v_gene: TRBV6-2/TRBV6-3; CDR3aa: CASSYPGLYNEQFF; CDR3nt: TGTGCCAGCAGTTACCCCGGACTGTACAATGAGCAGTTCTTC
abundance: once; d_gene: TRBD2; j_gene: TRBJ2-3; v_gene: TRBV4-1; CDR3aa: CASSQVIGVAGGHLRTDTQYF; CDR3nt: TGCGCCAGCAGCCAAGTTATCGGGGTGGCGGGGGGCCACCTCCGCACAGATACGCAGTATTTT
abundance: many; d_gene: NA; j_gene: TRBJ1-1; v_gene: TRBV20-1; CDR3aa: CSARKGETEAFF; CDR3nt: TGCAGTGCTAGGAAGGGGGAAACTGAAGCTTTCTTT
abundance: NA; d_gene: NA; j_gene: TRBJ1-1; v_gene: TRBV12-3/TRBV12-4; CDR3aa: CASSPFGTEAFF; CDR3nt: TGTGCCAGCAGCCCCTTTGGAACTGAAGCTTTCTTT
abundance: NA; d_gene: TRBD1; j_gene: TRBJ2-1; v_gene: TRBV5-1; CDR3aa: CASSLTGTARIFSYNEQFF; CDR3nt: TGCGCCAGCAGCCTAACCGGGACAGCAAGAATATTCTCCTACAATGAGCAGTTCTTC
abundance: many; d_gene: TRBD1; j_gene: TRBJ2-5; v_gene: TRBV4-3; CDR3aa: CASSQGTGGAETQYF; CDR3nt: TGCGCCAGCAGCCAAGGCACAGGGGGAGCAGAGACCCAGTACTTC
abundance: NA; d_gene: NA; j_gene: TRBJ1-1; v_gene: TRBV12-3/TRBV12-4; CDR3aa: CASSSSRDRFFEAFF; CDR3nt: TGTGCCAGCAGTTCCTCTCGAGACAGGTTTTTTGAAGCTTTCTTT
abundance: NA; d_gene: NA; j_gene: TRBJ2-6; v_gene: TRBV20-1; CDR3aa: CSAAPGRSFGSGANVLTF; CDR3nt: TGCAGTGCTGCGCCGGGCAGATCTTTCGGCTCTGGGGCCAACGTCCTGACTTTC
abundance: few; d_gene: NA; j_gene: TRBJ1-2; v_gene: TRBV29-1; CDR3aa: CSARFNYGYTF; CDR3nt: TGCAGCGCTCGATTCAACTATGGCTACACCTTC
abundance: NA; d_gene: NA; j_gene: TRBJ1-4; v_gene: TRBV9; CDR3aa: CASSVEAGREEKLFF; CDR3nt: TGTGCCAGCAGCGTAGAGGCAGGGCGGGAAGAAAAACTGTTTTTT
abundance: NA; d_gene: NA; j_gene: TRBJ2-1; v_gene: TRBV20-1; CDR3aa: CSVIPGGPRSNEQFF; CDR3nt: TGCAGTGTTATCCCCGGGGGGCCAAGAAGCAATGAGCAGTTCTTC
abundance: NA; d_gene: NA; j_gene: TRBJ2-2; v_gene: TRBV6-1; CDR3aa: CASSPVEGIPGELFF; CDR3nt: TGTGCCAGCAGTCCGGTTGAGGGGATACCCGGGGAGCTGTTTTTT
abundance: few; d_gene: NA; j_gene: TRBJ1-5; v_gene: TRBV18; CDR3aa: CASSPQGRQGQPQHF; CDR3nt: TGTGCCAGCTCACCTCAGGGGCGCCAAGGTCAGCCCCAGCATTTT
abundance: many; d_gene: NA; j_gene: TRBJ1-5; v_gene: TRBV12-3/TRBV12-4; CDR3aa: CASSLAGRTGQPQHF; CDR3nt: TGTGCCAGCAGTTTAGCGGGACGGACGGGACAGCCCCAGCATTTT
abundance: NA; d_gene: TRBD2; j_gene: TRBJ2-2; v_gene: TRBV7-3; CDR3aa: CASSLTRGSGTGELFF; CDR3nt: TGTGCCAGCAGCTTAACCCGGGGTAGCGGGACCGGGGAGCTGTTTTTT
abundance: few; d_gene: NA; j_gene: TRBJ1-1; v_gene: TRBV12-3/TRBV12-4; CDR3aa: CASSPQGESGAFF; CDR3nt: TGTGCCAGCAGTCCACAGGGAGAGAGTGGGGCTTTCTTT
abundance: many; d_gene: NA; j_gene: TRBJ2-5; v_gene: TRBV5-1; CDR3aa: CASSDLVRGRKTQYF; CDR3nt: TGCGCCAGCAGCGACCTAGTGAGGGGTCGTAAGACCCAGTACTTC
abundance: many; d_gene: NA; j_gene: TRBJ1-6; v_gene: TRBV5-1; CDR3aa: CASSLAPEVASPLHF; CDR3nt: TGCGCCAGCAGCTTGGCTCCAGAAGTAGCTTCTCCCCTCCACTTT
abundance: NA; d_gene: TRBD1; j_gene: TRBJ1-2; v_gene: TRBV6-1; CDR3aa: CASRDPGQGDYGYTF; CDR3nt: TGTGCCAGCAGAGATCCGGGACAGGGTGACTATGGCTACACCTTC
abundance: once; d_gene: NA; j_gene: TRBJ1-4; v_gene: TRBV20-1; CDR3aa: CSARVVGLRDGTTEKLFF; CDR3nt: TGCAGTGCTAGAGTGGTCGGGCTCAGGGATGGTACGACGGAAAAACTGTTTTTT
abundance: few; d_gene: TRBD2; j_gene: TRBJ2-7; v_gene: TRBV4-3; CDR3aa: CASSQAAGVTYEQYF; CDR3nt: TGCGCCAGCAGCCAGGCGGCGGGGGTGACCTACGAGCAGTACTTC
abundance: NA; d_gene: NA; j_gene: TRBJ2-1; v_gene: TRBV7-2; CDR3aa: CASRASWGEQFF; CDR3nt: TGTGCCAGCAGGGCCAGTTGGGGTGAGCAGTTCTTC
abundance: NA; d_gene: TRBD2; j_gene: TRBJ2-7; v_gene: TRBV12-3/TRBV12-4; CDR3aa: CASSWFERGGFYEQYF; CDR3nt: TGTGCCAGCAGTTGGTTCGAGCGGGGGGGCTTCTACGAGCAGTACTTC
abundance: NA; d_gene: NA; j_gene: TRBJ2-2; v_gene: TRBV20-1; CDR3aa: CSADGGNTGELFF; CDR3nt: TGCAGTGCAGACGGGGGGAACACCGGGGAGCTGTTTTTT
abundance: few; d_gene: NA; j_gene: TRBJ1-3; v_gene: TRBV19; CDR3aa: CASSIGPNSGNTIYF; CDR3nt: TGTGCCAGTAGTATTGGGCCGAACTCTGGAAACACCATATATTTT
abundance: many; d_gene: TRBD2; j_gene: TRBJ2-3; v_gene: TRBV11-2; CDR3aa: CASSQSGGNTDTQYF; CDR3nt: TGTGCCAGCAGTCAAAGCGGGGGGAACACAGATACGCAGTATTTT
abundance: NA; d_gene: NA; j_gene: TRBJ2-7; v_gene: TRBV10-3; CDR3aa: CAISLDGGPFYEQYF; CDR3nt: TGTGCCATCAGTCTCGACGGGGGTCCTTTCTACGAGCAGTACTTC
abundance: NA; d_gene: NA; j_gene: TRBJ2-6; v_gene: TRBV10-3; CDR3aa: CAISRRDSGANVLTF; CDR3nt: TGTGCCATCAGCCGCAGGGACTCTGGGGCCAACGTCCTGACTTTC
abundance: few; d_gene: NA; j_gene: TRBJ2-2; v_gene: TRBV5-6; CDR3aa: CASSLGRAMELFF; CDR3nt: TGTGCCAGCAGCTTGGGTCGGGCGATGGAGCTGTTTTTT
abundance: NA; d_gene: TRBD2; j_gene: TRBJ2-2; v_gene: TRBV5-6; CDR3aa: CASSLLAEILPGELFF; CDR3nt: TGTGCCAGCAGCTTACTAGCGGAGATCCTCCCCGGGGAGCTGTTTTTT
abundance: NA; d_gene: NA; j_gene: TRBJ1-4; v_gene: TRBV6-1; CDR3aa: CATTARGNEKLFF; CDR3nt: TGTGCCACCACCGCGAGGGGTAATGAAAAACTGTTTTTT
abundance: few; d_gene: NA; j_gene: TRBJ1-5; v_gene: TRBV2; CDR3aa: CASSEAWGRPSNQPQHF; CDR3nt: TGTGCCAGCAGTGAAGCATGGGGCAGGCCCTCCAATCAGCCCCAGCATTTT
abundance: NA; d_gene: TRBD1; j_gene: TRBJ2-2; v_gene: TRBV5-1; CDR3aa: CASSRGTGTMTGELFF; CDR3nt: TGCGCCAGCAGCAGGGGGACAGGGACGATGACCGGGGAGCTGTTTTTT
abundance: few; d_gene: TRBD1; j_gene: TRBJ1-5; v_gene: TRBV20-1; CDR3aa: CSAFGQGAVRNQPQHF; CDR3nt: TGCAGTGCTTTCGGACAGGGGGCCGTAAGGAATCAGCCCCAGCATTTT
abundance: few; d_gene: NA; j_gene: TRBJ2-1; v_gene: TRBV12-3/TRBV12-4; CDR3aa: CASRSRASGGNEQFF; CDR3nt: TGTGCCAGCAGGTCCCGGGCTAGTGGTGGCAATGAGCAGTTCTTC
abundance: few; d_gene: TRBD2; j_gene: TRBJ2-1; v_gene: TRBV20-1; CDR3aa: CSARTSGGPGEQFF; CDR3nt: TGCAGTGCTAGGACAAGCGGGGGGCCGGGTGAGCAGTTCTTC
abundance: NA; d_gene: NA; j_gene: TRBJ1-2; v_gene: TRBV12-3/TRBV12-4; CDR3aa: CASSSTHNYGYTF; CDR3nt: TGTGCCAGCAGTTCGACACATAACTATGGCTACACCTTC
abundance: few; d_gene: NA; j_gene: TRBJ2-5; v_gene: TRBV28; CDR3aa: CASSPRLQGETQYF; CDR3nt: TGTGCCAGCAGTCCTAGGCTGCAGGGAGAGACCCAGTACTTC
abundance: many; d_gene: NA; j_gene: TRBJ1-2; v_gene: TRBV27; CDR3aa: CASSLSGGYGYTF; CDR3nt: TGTGCCAGCAGTTTATCCGGGGGCTATGGCTACACCTTC
abundance: few; d_gene: TRBD1; j_gene: TRBJ1-6; v_gene: TRBV7-8; CDR3aa: CASSWDRGNSPLHF; CDR3nt: TGTGCCAGCAGCTGGGACAGAGGAAATTCACCCCTCCACTTT
abundance: few; d_gene: TRBD1; j_gene: TRBJ1-6; v_gene: TRBV5-1; CDR3aa: CASSLEPSGTGGPPLHF; CDR3nt: TGCGCCAGCAGCTTGGAGCCCTCCGGGACAGGGGGACCACCCCTCCACTTT
abundance: many; d_gene: TRBD1; j_gene: TRBJ1-2; v_gene: TRBV6-5; CDR3aa: CASSYKTGPRYYGYTF; CDR3nt: TGTGCCAGCAGTTACAAGACAGGGCCCCGCTACTATGGCTACACCTTC
abundance: NA; d_gene: NA; j_gene: TRBJ2-5; v_gene: TRBV20-1; CDR3aa: CSASPSGAETQYF; CDR3nt: TGCAGTGCTAGTCCGAGTGGCGCAGAGACCCAGTACTTC
abundance: many; d_gene: NA; j_gene: TRBJ2-7; v_gene: TRBV6-1; CDR3aa: CASSEAWGSSYEQYF; CDR3nt: TGTGCCAGCAGTGAAGCCTGGGGGAGCTCCTACGAGCAGTACTTC
abundance: NA; d_gene: NA; j_gene: TRBJ1-1; v_gene: TRBV6-1; CDR3aa: CASSPPGAWDTEAFF; CDR3nt: TGTGCCAGCAGCCCGCCGGGGGCTTGGGACACTGAAGCTTTCTTT
abundance: NA; d_gene: NA; j_gene: TRBJ2-5; v_gene: TRBV21-1; CDR3aa: CASSPRTSGGAGETQYF; CDR3nt: TGTGCCAGCAGCCCGCGGACTAGCGGGGGGGCCGGGGAGACCCAGTACTTC
abundance: many; d_gene: TRBD2; j_gene: TRBJ2-1; v_gene: TRBV5-1; CDR3aa: CASTPRGSGGPSSYNEQFF; CDR3nt: TGCGCCAGCACCCCTCGTGGTAGCGGGGGGCCCAGCTCCTACAATGAGCAGTTCTTC
abundance: NA; d_gene: NA; j_gene: TRBJ2-4; v_gene: TRBV20-1; CDR3aa: CSARTFNIQYF; CDR3nt: TGCAGTGCTAGAACCTTTAACATTCAGTACTTC